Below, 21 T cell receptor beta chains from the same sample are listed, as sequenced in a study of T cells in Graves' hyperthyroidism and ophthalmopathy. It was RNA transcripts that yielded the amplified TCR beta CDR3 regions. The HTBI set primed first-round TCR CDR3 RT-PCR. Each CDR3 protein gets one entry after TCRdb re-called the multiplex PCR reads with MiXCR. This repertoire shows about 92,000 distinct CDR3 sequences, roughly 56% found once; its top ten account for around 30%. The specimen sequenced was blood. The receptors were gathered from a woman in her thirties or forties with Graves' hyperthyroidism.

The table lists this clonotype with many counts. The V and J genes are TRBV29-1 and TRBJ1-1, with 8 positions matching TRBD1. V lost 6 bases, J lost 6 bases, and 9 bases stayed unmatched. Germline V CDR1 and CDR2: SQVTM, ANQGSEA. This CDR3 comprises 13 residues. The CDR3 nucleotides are TGCAGCGTGGATATCACAGGGGGGGCTGAAGCTTTCTTT. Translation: CSVDITGGAEAFF.

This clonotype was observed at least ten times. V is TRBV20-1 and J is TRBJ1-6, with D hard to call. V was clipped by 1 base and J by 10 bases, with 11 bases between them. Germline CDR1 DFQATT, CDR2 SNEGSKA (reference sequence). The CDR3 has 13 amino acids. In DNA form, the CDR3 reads TGCAGTGCTAGAGCAACAGTCTTGTCACCCCTCCACTTT. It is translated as CSARATVLSPLHF.

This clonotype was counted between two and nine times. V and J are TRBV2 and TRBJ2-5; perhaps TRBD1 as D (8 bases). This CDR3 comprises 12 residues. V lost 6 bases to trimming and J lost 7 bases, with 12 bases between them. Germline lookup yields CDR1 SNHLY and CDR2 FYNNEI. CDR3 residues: CASSGGTGTQYF. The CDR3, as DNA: TGTGCCAGCAGCGGGGGGACAGGGACCCAGTACTTC.

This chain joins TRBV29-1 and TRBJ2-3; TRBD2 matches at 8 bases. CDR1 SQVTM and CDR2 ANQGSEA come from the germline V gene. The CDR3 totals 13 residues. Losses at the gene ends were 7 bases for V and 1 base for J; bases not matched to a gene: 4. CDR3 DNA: TGCAGCGCCGCGGGGGGCGGCACAGATACGCAGTATTTT. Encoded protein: CSAAGGGTDTQYF.

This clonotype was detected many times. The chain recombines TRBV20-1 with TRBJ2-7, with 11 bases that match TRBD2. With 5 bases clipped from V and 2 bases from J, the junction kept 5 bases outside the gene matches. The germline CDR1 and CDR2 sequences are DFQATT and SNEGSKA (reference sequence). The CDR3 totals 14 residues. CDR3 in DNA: TGCAGTGCTGCTGGGACTAGCGGTACCTACGAGCAGTACTTC. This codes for CSAAGTSGTYEQYF.

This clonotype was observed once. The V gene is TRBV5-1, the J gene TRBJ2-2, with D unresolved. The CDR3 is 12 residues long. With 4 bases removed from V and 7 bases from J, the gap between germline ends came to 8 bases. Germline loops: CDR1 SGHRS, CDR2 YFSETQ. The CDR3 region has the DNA TGCGCCAGCAGCCGAAATAGCGGGGAGCTGTTTTTT. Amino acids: CASSRNSGELFF.

In DNA form, the CDR3 reads TGTGCCAGCAGCTTAGTATGGGCGCACGGGAGGATAGCTTTCTTT. The encoded protein is CASSLVWAHGRIAFF. The chain joins TRBV7-8 to TRBJ1-1; no clear D gene. This CDR3 has 15 residues. V dropped 1 base and J dropped 10 bases, with 19 bases sitting between them. Per the germline V gene, CDR1 is SGHVS and CDR2 is FQNEAQ.

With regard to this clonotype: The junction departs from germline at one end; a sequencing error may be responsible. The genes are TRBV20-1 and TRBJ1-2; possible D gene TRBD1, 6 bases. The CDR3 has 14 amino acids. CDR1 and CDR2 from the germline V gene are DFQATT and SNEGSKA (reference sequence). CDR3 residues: CSASGTMGGSGCTF. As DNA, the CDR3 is TGCAGTGCTTCCGGGACAATGGGGGGATCTGGCTGCACCTTC.

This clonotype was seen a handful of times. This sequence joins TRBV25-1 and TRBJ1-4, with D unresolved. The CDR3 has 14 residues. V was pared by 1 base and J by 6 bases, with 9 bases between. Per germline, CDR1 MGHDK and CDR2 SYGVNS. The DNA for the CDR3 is TGTGCCAGCAGTGAATGGCGAGCAGATGAAAAACTGTTTTTT. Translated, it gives CASSEWRADEKLFF.

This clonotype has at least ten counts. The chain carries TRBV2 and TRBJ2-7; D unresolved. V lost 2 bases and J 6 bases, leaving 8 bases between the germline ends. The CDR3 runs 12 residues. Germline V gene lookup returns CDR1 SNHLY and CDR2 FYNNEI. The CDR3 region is CASSEIFLEQYF. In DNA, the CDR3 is TGTGCCAGCAGTGAAATCTTCCTCGAGCAGTACTTC.

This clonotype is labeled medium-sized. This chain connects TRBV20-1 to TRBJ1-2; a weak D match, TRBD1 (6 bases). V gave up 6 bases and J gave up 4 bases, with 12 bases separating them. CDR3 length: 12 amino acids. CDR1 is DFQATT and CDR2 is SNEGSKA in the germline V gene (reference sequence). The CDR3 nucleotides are TGCAGTGCATACCGGGACACCTATGGCTACACCTTC. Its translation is CSAYRDTYGYTF.

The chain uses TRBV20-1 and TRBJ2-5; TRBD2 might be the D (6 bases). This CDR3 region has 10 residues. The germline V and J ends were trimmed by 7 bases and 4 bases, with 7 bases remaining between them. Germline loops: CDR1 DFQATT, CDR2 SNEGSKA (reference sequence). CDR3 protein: CSDGRETQYF. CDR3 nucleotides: TGCAGTGACGGGAGAGAGACCCAGTACTTC.

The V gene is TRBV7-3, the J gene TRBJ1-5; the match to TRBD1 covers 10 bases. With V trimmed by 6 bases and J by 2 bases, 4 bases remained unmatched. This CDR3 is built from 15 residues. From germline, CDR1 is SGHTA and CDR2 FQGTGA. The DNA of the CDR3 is TGTGCCAGCAGGGCCGGGACAGGGGGCAATCAGCCCCAGCATTTT. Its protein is CASRAGTGGNQPQHF. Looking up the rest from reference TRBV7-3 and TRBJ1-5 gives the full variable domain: GAGVSQTPSNKVTEKGKYVELRCDPISGHTALYWYRQSLGQGPEFLIYFQGTGAADDSGLPNDRFFAVRPEGSVSTLKIQRTERGDSAVYLCASRAGTGGNQPQHFGDGTRLSIL.

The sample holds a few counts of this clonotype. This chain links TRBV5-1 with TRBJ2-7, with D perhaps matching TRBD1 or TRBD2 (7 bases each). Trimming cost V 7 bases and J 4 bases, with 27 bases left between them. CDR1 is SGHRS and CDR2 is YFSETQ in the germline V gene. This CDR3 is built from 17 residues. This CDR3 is CASGLSRGEGQGYEQYF. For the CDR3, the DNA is TGCGCCAGCGGCCTCTCCAGGGGGGAGGGCCAGGGGTACGAGCAGTACTTC.

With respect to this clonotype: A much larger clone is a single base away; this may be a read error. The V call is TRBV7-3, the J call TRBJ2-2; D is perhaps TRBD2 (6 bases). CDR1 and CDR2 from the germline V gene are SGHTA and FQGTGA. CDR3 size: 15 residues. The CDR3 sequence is CASSSGGPHTGEPFF. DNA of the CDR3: TGTGCCAGCAGCTCTGGAGGGCCCCACACCGGGGAGCCGTTTTTT.

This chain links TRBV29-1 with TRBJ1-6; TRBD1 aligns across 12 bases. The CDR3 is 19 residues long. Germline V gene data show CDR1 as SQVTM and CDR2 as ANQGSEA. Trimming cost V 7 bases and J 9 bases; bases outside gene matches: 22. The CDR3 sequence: CSATDGTGGERFRRSPLHF. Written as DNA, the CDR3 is TGCAGCGCAACTGACGGGACAGGGGGCGAGAGGTTTCGGCGTTCACCCCTCCACTTT.

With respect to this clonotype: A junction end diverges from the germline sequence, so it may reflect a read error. CDR3 in DNA: TGCAGCGTCGACACAGGGGATAACTCACCCCTCCACTTT. This translates into CSVDTGDNSPLHF. The V gene is TRBV29-1, the J gene TRBJ1-6, with 7 bases that match TRBD1. CDR1 and CDR2 from the germline V gene are SQVTM and ANQGSEA. This CDR3 comprises 13 residues.

This chain's CDR3 is CAIRGRPAGDYGYTF. DNA of the CDR3: TGTGCCATCAGGGGACGGCCGGCGGGGGACTATGGCTACACCTTC. The chain couples TRBV10-3 to TRBJ1-2, with D tentatively TRBD1 (5 bases). Deletions cut 6 bases from V and 3 bases from J, with 17 bases between. CDR3 length: 15 residues. CDR1 and CDR2 (germline): ENHRY, SYGVKD.

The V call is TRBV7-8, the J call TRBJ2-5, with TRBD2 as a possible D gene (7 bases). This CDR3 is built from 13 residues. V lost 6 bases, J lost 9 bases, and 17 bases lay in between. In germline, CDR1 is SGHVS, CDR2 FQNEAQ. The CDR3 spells CASRKGGGQPQYF. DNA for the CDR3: TGTGCCAGCAGGAAGGGGGGGGGTCAGCCCCAGTACTTC.

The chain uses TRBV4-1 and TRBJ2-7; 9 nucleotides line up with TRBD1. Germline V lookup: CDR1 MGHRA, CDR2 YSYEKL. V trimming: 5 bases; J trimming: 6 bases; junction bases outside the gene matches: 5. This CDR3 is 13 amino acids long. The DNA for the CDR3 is TGCGCCAGCAGCGGGACAGGGTATAGCGAGCAGTACTTC. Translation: CASSGTGYSEQYF.

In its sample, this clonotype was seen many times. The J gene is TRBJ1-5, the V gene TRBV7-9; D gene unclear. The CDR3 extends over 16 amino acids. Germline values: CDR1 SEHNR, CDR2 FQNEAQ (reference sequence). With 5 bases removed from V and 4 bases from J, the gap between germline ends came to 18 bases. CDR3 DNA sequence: TGTGCCAGCAGCCTGAATAACGCCGTCCTAAATCAGCCCCAGCATTTT. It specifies CASSLNNAVLNQPQHF. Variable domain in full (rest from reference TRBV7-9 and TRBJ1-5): DTGVSQNPRHKITKRGQNVTFRCDPISEHNRLYWYRQTLGQGPEFLTYFQNEAQLEKSRLLSDRFSAERPKGSFSTLEIQRTEQGDSAMYLCASSLNNAVLNQPQHFGDGTRLSIL.